This T cell receptor (beta chain) appears in the sequencing data of a study of cytomegalovirus exposure and HLA in healthy donors. This clone was detected once. Antigen: not known. Primers included in the PCR were 60 Vbeta and 13 Jbeta primers. Assay used: immunoSEQ multiplex PCR; TCRdb lists only in-frame clones, some missing. The data show 150,000 to 200,000 clones, with approximately 80% seen just once and roughly 8% held by the top ten. General study points: Donor immune exposure was known only as CMV serostatus. According to reports, the classifier identified cytomegalovirus status with high specificity and sensitivity.

Sequencing input: PBMCs. This sequence was found in a male donor in good health and CMV-seropositive.

The CDR3 DNA follows: TGTGCCAGCAGTGCAGGGGGCGGCCCAACCGGGGAGCTGTTTTTT. This codes for CASSAGGGPTGELFF. The V gene is TRBV27, the J gene TRBJ2-2, with TRBD1 identical over 8 bases. J gave up 5 bases and V 5 bases, and 7 bases lay outside the gene matches. The CDR3 has 15 amino acids. Germline V gene data show CDR1 as MNHEY and CDR2 as SMNVEV (reference sequence).